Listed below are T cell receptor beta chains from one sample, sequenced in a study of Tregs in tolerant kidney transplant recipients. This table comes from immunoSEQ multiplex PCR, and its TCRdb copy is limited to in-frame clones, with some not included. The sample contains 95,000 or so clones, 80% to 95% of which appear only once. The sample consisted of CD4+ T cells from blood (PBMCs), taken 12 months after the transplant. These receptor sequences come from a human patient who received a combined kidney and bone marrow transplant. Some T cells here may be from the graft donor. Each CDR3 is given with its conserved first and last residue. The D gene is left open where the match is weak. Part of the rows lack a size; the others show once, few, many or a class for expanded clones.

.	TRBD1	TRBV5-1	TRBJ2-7	CASSSGQGVSYIYEQYF	TGCGCCAGCAGCTCCGGACAGGGGGTCTCTTATATCTACGAGCAGTACTTC
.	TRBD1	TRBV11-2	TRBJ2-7	CASSSIQGIYEQYF	TGTGCCAGCAGCTCCATACAGGGGATCTACGAGCAGTACTTC
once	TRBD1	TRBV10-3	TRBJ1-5	CATGTGNQPQHF	TGTGCCACCGGGACAGGTAATCAGCCCCAGCATTTT
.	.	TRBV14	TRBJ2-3	CASSQVRGRHDTQYF	TGTGCCAGCAGCCAAGTCAGAGGGAGGCACGATACGCAGTATTTT
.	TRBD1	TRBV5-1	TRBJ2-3	CASRPIPGTVSTDTQYF	TGCGCCAGCAGACCGATACCCGGGACAGTCAGCACAGATACGCAGTATTTT
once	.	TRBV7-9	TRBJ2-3	CASSLKEAQYF	TGTGCCAGCAGCCTGAAGGAGGCGCAGTATTTT
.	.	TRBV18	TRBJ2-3	CASSPSGVPDTQYF	TGTGCCAGCTCACCTAGTGGTGTCCCAGATACGCAGTATTTT
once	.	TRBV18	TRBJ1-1	CASSPTRTRDTEAFF	TGTGCCAGCTCACCTACGAGGACTCGGGACACTGAAGCTTTCTTT
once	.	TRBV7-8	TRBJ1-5	CASSLSHSKVQPQHF	TGTGCCAGCAGCTTAAGTCACAGTAAAGTTCAGCCCCAGCATTTT
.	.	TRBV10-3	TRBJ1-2	CAISVRDGGKVLSDGYTF	TGTGCCATCAGTGTCCGGGACGGGGGGAAAGTCTTGTCGGATGGCTACACCTTC
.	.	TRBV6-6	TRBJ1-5	CASTKGAGNQPQHF	TGTGCCAGCACGAAAGGGGCGGGCAATCAGCCCCAGCATTTT
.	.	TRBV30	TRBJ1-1	CAWSVGRDTEAFF	TGTGCCTGGAGTGTAGGGAGAGACACTGAAGCTTTCTTT
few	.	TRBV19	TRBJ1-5	CASNDPGLSNQPQHF	TGTGCCAGTAACGACCCAGGACTGAGCAATCAGCCCCAGCATTTT
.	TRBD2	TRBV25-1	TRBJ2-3	CASSLGGRAPDTQYF	TGTGCCAGCTCCCTGGGAGGGAGGGCCCCAGATACGCAGTATTTT
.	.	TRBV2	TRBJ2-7	CASIRDITYEQYF	TGTGCCAGCATCCGGGACATCACTTACGAGCAGTACTTC
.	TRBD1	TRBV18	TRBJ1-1	CASSLAPGGRNTEAFF	TGTGCCAGCTCACTCGCCCCAGGGGGACGGAACACTGAAGCTTTCTTT
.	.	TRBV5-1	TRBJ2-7	CASSLTACEQYF	TGCGCCAGCAGCCTGACTGCCTGCGAGCAGTACTTC
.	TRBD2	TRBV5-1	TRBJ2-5	CASSLLAGWETQYF	TGCGCCAGCAGCTTACTAGCGGGGTGGGAGACCCAGTACTTC
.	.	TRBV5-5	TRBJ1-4	CASSSGYGNEKLFF	TGTGCCAGCAGCTCAGGGTACGGTAATGAAAAACTGTTTTTT
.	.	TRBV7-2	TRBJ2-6	CASNPAGMGANVLTF	TGTGCCAGCAACCCTGCCGGTATGGGGGCCAACGTCCTGACTTTC
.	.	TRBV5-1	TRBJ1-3	CASSLVQGSVGNTIYF	TGCGCCAGCAGCTTGGTCCAGGGCAGCGTTGGAAACACCATATATTTT
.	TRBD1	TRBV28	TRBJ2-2	CASSYNRGLNTGELFF	TGTGCCAGCAGCTATAACAGGGGGCTTAACACCGGGGAGCTGTTTTTT
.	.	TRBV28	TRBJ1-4	CASSFRPGWEKLFF	TGTGCCAGCAGTTTTCGTCCAGGGTGGGAAAAACTGTTTTTT
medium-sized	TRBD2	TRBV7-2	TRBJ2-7	CASSSLAGPSYEQYF	TGTGCCAGCAGCTCACTAGCGGGGCCCTCCTACGAGCAGTACTTC
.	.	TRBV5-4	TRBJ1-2	CASSLVAGLRGYTF	TGTGCCAGCAGCTTGGTGGCGGGGTTACGTGGCTACACCTTC
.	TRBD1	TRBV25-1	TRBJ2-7	CASSVLGGRSYEQYF	TGTGCCAGCAGTGTCCTAGGGGGCAGGTCCTACGAGCAGTACTTC
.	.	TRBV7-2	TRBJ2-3	CASSPGGIYTDTQYF	TGTGCCAGCAGCCCAGGAGGGATATACACAGATACGCAGTATTTT
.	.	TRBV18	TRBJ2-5	CASSQEIQETQYF	TGTGCCAGCTCACAGGAGATTCAAGAGACCCAGTACTTC
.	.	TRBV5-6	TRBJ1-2	CASSLNYGYTF	TGTGCCAGCAGCCTTAACTATGGCTACACCTTC
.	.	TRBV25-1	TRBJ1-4	CASSGQYNEKLFF	TGTGCCAGCAGTGGGCAGTATAATGAAAAACTGTTTTTT
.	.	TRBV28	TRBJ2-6	CASSNGQFLAGANVLTF	TGTGCCAGCAGCAATGGACAGTTCCTAGCTGGGGCCAACGTCCTGACTTTC
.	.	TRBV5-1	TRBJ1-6	CASSLEAAYDSPLHF	TGCGCCAGCAGCTTGGAAGCAGCGTACGATTCACCCCTCCACTTT
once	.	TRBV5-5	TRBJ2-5	CASSLVGFRDTVGETQYF	TGTGCCAGCAGCTTGGTTGGTTTCCGGGACACGGTGGGGGAGACCCAGTACTTC
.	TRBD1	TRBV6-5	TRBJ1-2	CAGPGTVYGYTF	TGTGCCGGCCCTGGGACAGTCTATGGCTACACCTTC
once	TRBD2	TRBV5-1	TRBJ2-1	CASRPAGDYNEQFF	TGCGCCAGCAGACCAGCGGGGGACTACAATGAGCAGTTCTTC
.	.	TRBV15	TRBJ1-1	CATSKRVGSGGTEAFF	TGTGCCACCAGCAAAAGAGTGGGCAGCGGGGGGACTGAAGCTTTCTTT
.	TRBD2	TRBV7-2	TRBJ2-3	CASSLDAGAGTDTQYF	TGTGCCAGCAGCTTAGACGCGGGAGCAGGCACAGATACGCAGTATTTT
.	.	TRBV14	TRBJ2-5	CASSYRRGNLQETQYF	TGTGCCAGCAGCTACAGGAGAGGTAACCTACAAGAGACCCAGTACTTC
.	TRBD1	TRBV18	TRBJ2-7	CASSPPTGGPYEQYF	TGTGCCAGCTCACCACCGACAGGGGGACCCTACGAGCAGTACTTC
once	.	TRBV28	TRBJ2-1	CASSPPGGGTEQFF	TGTGCCAGCAGTCCGCCCGGCGGAGGGACTGAGCAGTTCTTC
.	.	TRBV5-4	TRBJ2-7	CASSPGSYEQYF	TGTGCCAGCAGCCCGGGGTCCTACGAGCAGTACTTC
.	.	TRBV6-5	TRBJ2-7	CASSPEYRTAYEQYF	TGTGCCAGCAGTCCCGAGTATAGGACAGCCTACGAGCAGTACTTC
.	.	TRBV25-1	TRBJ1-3	CASSGPGRVGNTIYF	TGTGCCAGCAGTGGCCCCGGCAGGGTTGGAAACACCATATATTTT
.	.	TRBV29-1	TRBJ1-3	CSVVSSGNTIYF	TGCAGCGTTGTCAGCTCTGGAAACACCATATATTTT
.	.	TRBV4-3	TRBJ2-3	CASSQEAPRGDTQYF	TGCGCCAGCAGCCAAGAGGCCCCAAGAGGGGATACGCAGTATTTT
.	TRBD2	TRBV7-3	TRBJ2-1	CASSTTGTSGGARNEQFF	TGTGCCAGCAGCACCACCGGGACTAGCGGGGGGGCCAGGAATGAGCAGTTCTTC
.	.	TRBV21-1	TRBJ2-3	CASSNWASGDRTSTDTQYF	TGTGCCAGCAGCAATTGGGCTAGCGGGGATCGTACTAGCACAGATACGCAGTATTTT
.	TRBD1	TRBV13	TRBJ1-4	CASSFRDRAGGEKLFF	TGTGCCAGCAGCTTTAGAGACAGGGCGGGGGGCGAAAAACTGTTTTTT
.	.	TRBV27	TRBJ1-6	CASSLRGLRSSYNSPLHF	TGTGCCAGCAGTTTGCGGGGGCTTCGCTCCTCCTATAATTCACCCCTCCACTTT
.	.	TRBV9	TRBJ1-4	CASSVLPATNEKLFF	TGTGCCAGCAGCGTACTCCCTGCAACTAATGAAAAACTGTTTTTT
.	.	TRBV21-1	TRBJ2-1	CASSRRRTGPSKHEQFF	TGTGCCAGCAGCAGACGGCGGACAGGGCCTAGCAAGCATGAGCAGTTCTTC
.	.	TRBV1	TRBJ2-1	CTSSPYISGTTYNEQFF	TGCACCAGCAGCCCATACATTTCCGGGACTACCTACAATGAGCAGTTCTTC
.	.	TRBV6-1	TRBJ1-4	CASRVGAAEKLFF	TGTGCCAGCAGAGTAGGCGCGGCTGAAAAACTGTTTTTT
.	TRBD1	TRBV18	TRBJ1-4	CASSLAGGPATNEKLFF	TGTGCCAGCTCACTAGCAGGGGGCCCCGCAACTAATGAAAAACTGTTTTTT
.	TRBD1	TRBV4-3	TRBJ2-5	CASSQDLQGKAQYF	TGCGCCAGCAGCCAAGATTTACAGGGGAAGGCCCAGTACTTC
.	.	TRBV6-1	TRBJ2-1	CASSTHLYNEQFF	TGTGCCAGCAGCACACATCTCTACAATGAGCAGTTCTTC
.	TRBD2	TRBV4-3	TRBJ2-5	CASSLGTSGLGETQYF	TGCGCCAGCAGCCTAGGGACTAGCGGATTGGGAGAGACCCAGTACTTC